Listed below are T cell receptor beta chains from one sample, sequenced in a study of T cells after yellow fever vaccination. From the 5' RACE reads, TCRdb called clonotypes with MiXCR, one entry per CDR3 protein. The sample shows approximately 510,000 distinct CDR3 sequences, 20% to 25% of them seen only once. Here the sequenced sample was PBMCs, taken more than 20 days after the first yellow fever vaccination. The receptors here all came from a man aged 18 to 35 who received the YFV17D yellow fever vaccine. Both conserved end residues are part of each CDR3. A D gene is named only where the DNA matches it firmly. A clone size is listed for some rows: how often the clone was seen (once, few, many), or a class if it is expanded.

cdr3_aa	cdr3_nt	v_call	j_call	d_call	clone_size
CASSREIPYEQYF	TGTGCCAGCTCACGAGAGATACCCTACGAGCAGTACTTC	TRBV18	TRBJ2-7	NA	NA
CATSRGGDYNEQFF	TGTGCCACCAGCAGAGGAGGGGACTACAATGAGCAGTTCTTC	TRBV15	TRBJ2-1	NA	NA
CSARDPSGGALNEQFF	TGCAGTGCTAGAGATCCCAGCGGGGGGGCCCTGAATGAGCAGTTCTTC	TRBV20-1	TRBJ2-1	TRBD2	NA
CASEGSASGGQETQYF	TGTGCCAGCGAAGGATCGGCTAGCGGGGGCCAAGAGACCCAGTACTTC	TRBV14	TRBJ2-5	TRBD2	few
CASSSSGQGVPPYNQPQHF	TGTGCCAGCAGTTCATCGGGACAGGGGGTCCCTCCTTACAATCAGCCCCAGCATTTT	TRBV6-5	TRBJ1-5	TRBD1	NA
CASSPSRGEGGYGYTF	TGTGCCAGCAGCCCCTCTCGGGGGGAGGGCGGCTATGGCTACACCTTC	TRBV3-1	TRBJ1-2	NA	NA
CASSTNGATNEKLFF	TGCGCCAGCAGCACAAACGGGGCAACTAATGAAAAACTGTTTTTT	TRBV5-1	TRBJ1-4	NA	NA
CSAPSRRGASNEQFF	TGCAGTGCTCCCTCCAGGCGGGGTGCCTCCAATGAGCAGTTCTTC	TRBV20-1	TRBJ2-1	NA	few
CAISEPARTDTQYF	TGTGCCATCAGTGAGCCGGCCCGCACAGATACGCAGTATTTT	TRBV10-3	TRBJ2-3	NA	few
CASSVGSRGGSAEQYF	TGTGCCAGCAGCGTAGGGTCGAGAGGCGGGTCAGCCGAGCAGTACTTC	TRBV9	TRBJ2-7	NA	few
CASSYARWKNSPLHF	TGTGCCAGCAGTTACGCAAGGTGGAAGAATTCACCCCTCCACTTT	TRBV6-5	TRBJ1-6	NA	few
CASSVSGATDTQYF	TGTGCCAGCAGCGTATCGGGGGCCACAGATACGCAGTATTTT	TRBV9	TRBJ2-3	NA	few
CASSLLHRFSTDTQYF	TGTGCCAGCAGCTTACTCCACAGGTTCAGCACAGATACGCAGTATTTT	TRBV7-9	TRBJ2-3	NA	few
CASSDRSEWTEAFF	TGTGCCAGCAGTGATCGCAGCGAATGGACTGAAGCTTTCTTT	TRBV25-1	TRBJ1-1	NA	many
CSVEDHSYEQYF	TGCAGCGTTGAAGATCACTCCTACGAGCAGTACTTC	TRBV29-1	TRBJ2-7	NA	few
CASSPLSGPIGETQYF	TGTGCCAGCTCACCTTTATCGGGGCCAATTGGGGAGACCCAGTACTTC	TRBV18	TRBJ2-5	NA	few
CASSCPHGDLQPQHF	TGTGCCAGCAGCTGCCCCCACGGCGATTTGCAGCCCCAGCATTTT	TRBV7-9	TRBJ1-5	NA	NA
CASSFLTGGVSEAFF	TGTGCCAGCAGCTTCCTGACAGGGGGCGTCTCTGAAGCTTTCTTT	TRBV7-9	TRBJ1-1	TRBD1	NA
CASSQRTGPDTQYF	TGTGCCAGCAGCCAAAGGACAGGGCCCGATACGCAGTATTTT	TRBV3-1	TRBJ2-3	TRBD1	NA
CSARTLDRGRTDTQYF	TGCAGTGCGAGAACTTTGGACAGGGGGCGGACAGATACGCAGTATTTT	TRBV20-1	TRBJ2-3	TRBD1	few
CASSLAHGVRSYGYTF	TGCGCCAGCAGCTTGGCCCACGGGGTACGCTCCTATGGCTACACCTTC	TRBV5-1	TRBJ1-2	NA	few
CASSLDASMNTGELFF	TGTGCCAGCAGCTTAGATGCCTCGATGAACACCGGGGAGCTGTTTTTT	TRBV7-8	TRBJ2-2	NA	once
CASSPFRDSLEKLFF	TGTGCCAGCAGCCCGTTCCGGGACAGTCTTGAAAAACTGTTTTTT	TRBV12-3/TRBV12-4	TRBJ1-4	TRBD1	NA
CASTRGGDTEAFF	TGTGCCAGCACTCGGGGGGGGGACACTGAAGCTTTCTTT	TRBV28	TRBJ1-1	NA	few
CASLNFAGLGNTEAFF	TGTGCCAGTCTAAACTTTGCAGGGTTGGGGAACACTGAAGCTTTCTTT	TRBV19	TRBJ1-1	NA	many
CSVENPSAGTYEQYF	TGCAGCGTTGAAAACCCGTCGGCAGGGACCTACGAGCAGTACTTC	TRBV29-1	TRBJ2-7	NA	few
CASSLGPKSPDTQYF	TGTGCCAGCAGCTTGGGCCCGAAAAGCCCAGATACGCAGTATTTT	TRBV11-1	TRBJ2-3	NA	NA
CASSQFAGRAGNYNEQFF	TGCGCCAGCAGCCAATTCGCCGGACGGGCAGGTAACTACAATGAGCAGTTCTTC	TRBV4-1	TRBJ2-1	NA	few
CASSLRLAGTNEQFF	TGCGCCAGCAGCTTGAGACTAGCGGGGACTAATGAGCAGTTCTTC	TRBV5-1	TRBJ2-1	TRBD2	NA
CASTLDWTSRNEQFF	TGTGCCAGCACCTTGGATTGGACTAGCAGGAATGAGCAGTTCTTC	TRBV7-8	TRBJ2-1	TRBD2	NA
CASSGPGQDWTQYF	TGTGCCAGCAGCGGACCGGGACAGGACTGGACCCAGTACTTC	TRBV9	TRBJ2-5	TRBD1	few
CASSIGVGGTAGELFF	TGTGCCAGCAGCATCGGAGTCGGTGGTACGGCCGGGGAGCTGTTTTTT	TRBV5-8	TRBJ2-2	NA	NA